This is a list of T cell receptor beta chains from one sample in a study of glioma-infiltrating T cells after dendritic cell vaccination. The repertoire was sequenced with immunoSEQ multiplex PCR; TCRdb's copy has only in-frame clones and lacks some. Of more than 70,000 clones in the sample, around 87% were seen once. Sample: blood, taken after dendritic cell vaccination. These receptors were obtained from a human donor with glioblastoma. Both conserved end residues are part of each CDR3. The D gene is left open where the match is weak. Size is omitted from some rows. Given values are once, few, many or a class for expanded clones.

TRBV5-1	.	TRBD2	TRBJ2-7	TGCGCCAGCAGCGAACTAGCGGGGGTATCCTACGAGCAGTACTTC	CASSELAGVSYEQYF
TRBV27	.	.	TRBJ1-5	TGTGCCAGCAGTTCCGCCGACTCGGTGGGTCAGCCCCAGCATTTT	CASSSADSVGQPQHF
TRBV5-4	.	TRBD2	TRBJ2-1	TGTGCCAGCAGCTTGTTACAGCGGGGCCTCAATGAGCAGTTCTTC	CASSLLQRGLNEQFF
TRBV7-2	.	.	TRBJ1-2	TGTGCCAGCAGTACCGGGTCCAGGGCTGGAGGCTACACCTTC	CASSTGSRAGGYTF
TRBV10-1	.	.	TRBJ2-6	TGCGCCAGCAGTCCAGGAAACTCTGGGGCCAACGTCCTGACTTTC	CASSPGNSGANVLTF
TRBV6-5	once	.	TRBJ1-1	TGTGCCAGCAGTTACGTTTATAAGGGGAAGAACACTGAAGCTTTCTTT	CASSYVYKGKNTEAFF
TRBV6-5	.	TRBD1	TRBJ1-2	TGTGCCAGCAGTGTGACAGGGTCCTATGGCTACACCTTC	CASSVTGSYGYTF
TRBV19	.	TRBD1	TRBJ1-2	TGTGCCAGTAGTATTGGCAGGGGGTCCCTCCTCTATGGCTACACCTTC	CASSIGRGSLLYGYTF
TRBV4-1	.	.	TRBJ2-5	TGCGCCAGCAGCCAAGTTGGTGTTCTCGGTGTGGAGACCCAGTACTTC	CASSQVGVLGVETQYF
TRBV9	.	.	TRBJ1-1	TGTGCCAGCAGCGTAGATCCCCGGACAGTGAACACTGAAGCTTTCTTT	CASSVDPRTVNTEAFF
TRBV19	few	.	TRBJ2-3	TGTGCCAGTAGTGCCGGGTCGGAAGATACGCAGTATTTT	CASSAGSEDTQYF
TRBV11-3	.	.	TRBJ2-7	TGTGCCAGCAGCTCGCTGGGCCTCCACGATATAAAGTACTTC	CASSSLGLHDIKYF
TRBV7-2	.	TRBD1	TRBJ1-1	TGTGCCAGCAGCTTGACAGGGGCAAGTAACACTGAAGCTTTCTTT	CASSLTGASNTEAFF
TRBV5-1	.	.	TRBJ2-3	TGCGCCAGCAGCCAGGGAGGGGGGGATACGCAGTATTTT	CASSQGGGDTQYF
TRBV5-4	.	TRBD2	TRBJ2-2	TGTGCCAGCATGACTAGCGGGGGGAACACCGGGGAGCTGTTTTTT	CASMTSGGNTGELFF
TRBV19	.	.	TRBJ1-1	TGTGCCAGTAGTATAGAAATGAGGCGGGGCACTGAAGCTTTCTTT	CASSIEMRRGTEAFF
TRBV2	.	.	TRBJ2-2	TGTGCCAACAGACAGGACAGCTTACCGACCGGGGAGCTGTTTTTT	CANRQDSLPTGELFF
TRBV5-6	.	TRBD1	TRBJ2-7	TGTGCCAGCAGCAACCGGGACAGGGGGATCTCCTACGAGCAGTACTTC	CASSNRDRGISYEQYF
TRBV7-2	once	TRBD2	TRBJ2-5	TGTGCCAGCAGCCCGAGACTAGCGGGAGAAGAGACCCAGTACTTC	CASSPRLAGEETQYF
TRBV7-3	.	.	TRBJ1-4	TGTGCCAGCAGCCAGGGGACGGTGGCAACTAATGAAAAACTGTTTTTT	CASSQGTVATNEKLFF
TRBV6-5	.	.	TRBJ2-1	TGTGCCAGCAGTGAACCGGATGAGCAGTTCTTC	CASSEPDEQFF
TRBV7-6	.	TRBD1	TRBJ1-4	TGTGCCAGCAGCCCTGTCAGGACAGGGGGATTTACTAATGAAAAACTGTTTTTT	CASSPVRTGGFTNEKLFF
TRBV19	.	TRBD2	TRBJ2-1	TGTGCCAGTAGTATCGGGCGGGAGAGGATTAGGAATGAGCAGTTCTTC	CASSIGRERIRNEQFF
TRBV2	.	TRBD1	TRBJ2-7	TGTGCCAGCAGTGCCTCGGGACAGGGCACCTACGAGCAGTACTTC	CASSASGQGTYEQYF
TRBV11-3	.	.	TRBJ1-1	TGTGCCAGCAGCCCTCAGGGACTCATATACACTGAAGCTTTCTTT	CASSPQGLIYTEAFF
TRBV13	.	.	TRBJ2-7	TGTGCCAGCAGCCCCGGTGCCCTGACTCCCACCGTTCCATTGTACTTC	CASSPGALTPTVPLYF
TRBV18	once	.	TRBJ2-4	TGTGCCAGCTCACCACCGGCCGAAAGGGGCAAAAACATTCAGTACTTC	CASSPPAERGKNIQYF
TRBV11-2	.	.	TRBJ1-1	TGTGCCAGCAGCTTAGACTCGAACACTGAAGCTTTCTTT	CASSLDSNTEAFF
TRBV5-1	.	TRBD1	TRBJ2-3	TGCGCCAGCAGCTTCGGACAGGGCCGCACAGATACGCAGTATTTT	CASSFGQGRTDTQYF
TRBV5-1	.	.	TRBJ1-3	TGCGCCAGCAGCTTGGCCGGCGCGGGTGGAAACACCATATATTTT	CASSLAGAGGNTIYF
TRBV18	.	.	TRBJ2-5	TGTGCCAGCTCTGGCCTCAGGGGACAAGAGACCCAGTACTTC	CASSGLRGQETQYF
TRBV6-4	.	.	TRBJ2-3	TGTGCCAGCAGTGACTTGTCGGATACGCAGTATTTT	CASSDLSDTQYF
TRBV5-4	.	.	TRBJ2-1	TGTGCCAGCAGCCCGTACCAGCGGGCTAGCTCCTACAATGAGCAGTTCTTC	CASSPYQRASSYNEQFF
TRBV5-1	.	TRBD2	TRBJ2-2	TGCGCCAGCAGCGTGGGACTAGCGGGGAGATTAACCGGGGAGCTGTTTTTT	CASSVGLAGRLTGELFF
TRBV6-1	.	TRBD1	TRBJ1-4	TGTGCCAGCAGTGAATTTGGGACAGGGGTCTATGAAAAACTGTTTTTT	CASSEFGTGVYEKLFF
TRBV15	.	TRBD2	TRBJ2-7	TGTGCCACCAGCAGAGATGTTAGCGGGAGTTACGAGCAGTACTTC	CATSRDVSGSYEQYF